Given below is one TCR beta chain in context. What it binds is not known. Primers for the PCR totalled 60 Vbeta and 13 Jbeta. Original analysis: Among the unique TCR beta chains that a later analysis counted, about 81 million in all, some 10 million were shared. Libraries were prepared by immunoSEQ multiplex PCR; TCRdb keeps only in-frame clonotypes and omits some of them. The V and J calls and clone size come from that table; D and trimming were worked out from the DNA. This table has 180,000 or so clones, more than 60% appearing once. This entry belongs to a study of cytomegalovirus exposure and HLA in healthy donors. Study-wide background: Researchers found that under 90% of 350 to 500 genotyped donors fell within the Caucasian-associated ancestry cluster.

Per the germline V gene, CDR1 is SGHDT and CDR2 is YYEEEE. The CDR3 consists of 17 residues. Trimming removed 4 bases from V and 6 bases from J; junction bases left unmatched: 11. Study-wide results and limits: In a later analysis, CMV-associated beta chains were mostly HLA-associated, it appeared. The authors reported that TCR beta sequences could predict HLA-A and HLA-B alleles. These predictions were accurate for most subjects in the first cohort.

The clonotype was recovered from a woman aged 55 to 70 in good health and CMV-seropositive. Sequencing used PBMCs. This rearrangement joins TRBV5-6 to TRBJ2-3; the match to TRBD2 covers 13 bases. CDR3 DNA: TGTGCCAGCAGCCAACGTAGGACTAGCGGGGGTGAGGATACGCAGTATTTT. It translates to CASSQRRTSGGEDTQYF.